This TCR beta chain was captured in a study of OX40 agonist ivuxolimab in advanced cancers. Assay used: immunoSEQ multiplex PCR; TCRdb lists only in-frame clones, some missing. The table records tens of thousands of clones, around 90% of them present only once. V dropped 6 bases and J dropped 5; count of bases not matched to a gene: 8. Per germline, CDR1 SNHLY and CDR2 FYNNEI. The length of the CDR3 is 15 residues. This sequence originates from an adult with an advanced solid tumor such as melanoma, head and neck, liver or kidney cancer. Here the sequenced sample was CD4+ or CD8+ T cells sorted from blood, taken in a trial of the OX40 agonist ivuxolimab. The rearrangement joins TRBV2 to TRBJ2-1; the match to TRBD1 covers 9 bases. The CDR3 DNA reads TGTGCCAGCAGGGAGGGGGGACAGGGTCACAATGAGCAGTTCTTC. Translated: CASREGGQGHNEQFF.